Listed here is a single T cell receptor beta chain. This clonotype was seen many times. What antigen it recognizes has not been identified. It has no much larger one-base neighbor in the sample; base qualities were not kept. V is clipped by 2 bases and J by 6 bases, and the sequence between their germline boundaries is 14 bases long. From its cysteine to its phenylalanine, the CDR3 spans 14 amino acids. Only CDR3 DNA remains: 42 bases, in frame from the first base. CDR1 and CDR2, per the germline V gene, are MNHEY and SVGEGT. The sample is drawn from a study of T-cell reconstitution after alpha-beta-depleted transplantation in children (dated by TCRdb to the mid-2010s). About the full investigation: T-cell immune reconstitution after TCRalphabeta/CD19-depleted allogeneic hematopoietic cell transplantation in children was quantitatively tracked in the study by means of TCR repertoire profiling.

The method was PCR. The instrument was an Illumina HiSeq 2500. TCR library preparation used molecular barcoding, with unique molecular identifiers applied to normalize quantification of the TCRbeta repertoire. TCRdb itself trimmed the public reads at Q25 with fastp, ran MiXCR and retained productive beta chains. Rows are unified per CDR3 protein, each entry keeping the most common DNA and genes. Across this sample there are around 480,000 distinct CDR3 sequences, with 30% to 35% seen only once. About 2.3% of the sample goes to the ten largest clones. Recombination connected TRBV6-2 or TRBV6-3 to TRBJ2-7; the D gene could be either TRBD1 or TRBD2, each agreeing at 5 bases. The sample consisted of PBMCs from the stem cell graft donor, taken from the stem cell graft. This sequence originates from a human donor who donated a stem cell graft to a child with aplastic anemia. At the DNA level, the sequence is TGTGCCAGCAGTTACAGGGACGGCTCGGCCGAGCAGTACTTC. Its amino acids are CASSYRDGSAEQYF.